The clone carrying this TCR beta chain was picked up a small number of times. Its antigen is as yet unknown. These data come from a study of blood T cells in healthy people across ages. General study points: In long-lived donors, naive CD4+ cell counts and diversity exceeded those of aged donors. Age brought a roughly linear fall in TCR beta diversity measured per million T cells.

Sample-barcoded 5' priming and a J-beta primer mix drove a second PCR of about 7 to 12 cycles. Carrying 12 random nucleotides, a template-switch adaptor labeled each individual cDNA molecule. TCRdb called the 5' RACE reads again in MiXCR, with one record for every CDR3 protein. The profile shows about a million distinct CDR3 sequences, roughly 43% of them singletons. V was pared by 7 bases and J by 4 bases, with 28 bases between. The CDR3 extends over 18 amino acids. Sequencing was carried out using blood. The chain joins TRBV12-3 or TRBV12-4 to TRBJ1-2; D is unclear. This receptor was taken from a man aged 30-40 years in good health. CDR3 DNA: TGTGCCAGCACCGAGAATCCCTCCGCCCCTCCGCCACGCTATGGCTACACCTTC. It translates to CASTENPSAPPPRYGYTF.